The rows below give T cell receptor beta chains drawn from one sample of a study of blood T cell repertoires in COVID-19. Sequencing used immunoSEQ multiplex PCR; TCRdb keeps in-frame clones, though not all of them. In the table there are 120,000 to 150,000 clones, 65% to 85% of which are singletons. Sequences were obtained from PBMCs or T cells enriched from blood (not recorded which). The receptors were gathered from a woman between 45 and 60 years old who had been exposed to COVID-19. Each CDR3 is given with its conserved first and last residue.

V	J	CDR3
TRBV5-1	TRBJ2-2	CASSLQLAGGTNTGELFF
TRBV9	TRBJ1-6	CASSVAGGRDSPLHF
TRBV21-1	TRBJ2-2	CASSKVPTAYRGPCTGELFF
TRBV11-3	TRBJ1-1	CASSKTGDTEAFF
TRBV7-2	TRBJ1-1	CASSLVTGVGTEAFF
TRBV5-1	TRBJ2-7	CASSPGLAGFSYEQYF
TRBV10-3	TRBJ1-4	CATHRGPNEKLFF
TRBV6-5	TRBJ2-3	CASNRRDRTSDTQYF
TRBV7-2	TRBJ2-3	CASSLASAGVTDTQYF
TRBV6-4	TRBJ1-1	CASSDSRAAEAFF
TRBV4-3	TRBJ1-2	CASSPGRGARGYTF
TRBV27	TRBJ1-1	CASNSLRRVNTEAFF
TRBV12-3/TRBV12-4	TRBJ2-7	CASSGTGAYEQYF
TRBV6-5	TRBJ1-5	CASSMDGVNQPQHF
TRBV5-1	TRBJ2-3	CASSLDGGGSTDTQYF
TRBV19	TRBJ2-7	CASSMGGSGEQYF
TRBV7-8	TRBJ1-6	CASSLVPSEGSPLHF
TRBV5-1	TRBJ1-1	CASSLKGKGDTEAFF
TRBV7-8	TRBJ1-5	CASMNGGPQHF
TRBV7-2	TRBJ1-1	CASTANMNTEAFF
TRBV9	TRBJ2-1	CASSQGRGGVNEQFF
TRBV27	TRBJ1-1	CASSQGAEAFF
TRBV18	TRBJ2-5	CASSSTSGGAVTQYF
TRBV4-2	TRBJ1-2	CASSQDTRYGYTF